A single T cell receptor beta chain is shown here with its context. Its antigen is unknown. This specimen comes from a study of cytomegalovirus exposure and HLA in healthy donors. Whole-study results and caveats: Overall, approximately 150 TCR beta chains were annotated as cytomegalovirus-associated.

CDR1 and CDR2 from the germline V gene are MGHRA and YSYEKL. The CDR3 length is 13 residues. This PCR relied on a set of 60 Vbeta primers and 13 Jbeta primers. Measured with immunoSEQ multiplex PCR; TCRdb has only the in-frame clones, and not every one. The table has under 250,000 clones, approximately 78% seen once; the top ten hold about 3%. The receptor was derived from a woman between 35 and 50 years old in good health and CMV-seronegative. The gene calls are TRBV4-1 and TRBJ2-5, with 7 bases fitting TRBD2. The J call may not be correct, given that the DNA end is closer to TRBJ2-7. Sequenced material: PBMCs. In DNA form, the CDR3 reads TGCGCCAGCAGCCAGGGGAGGGCCTACGAGCAGTACTTC. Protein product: CASSQGRAYEQYF.